These 5 T cell receptor beta chains were all obtained from the same sample, sequenced in a study of tissue T cells after allogeneic stem cell transplantation. Time point given: mouse harvest day 7 after allogeneic transplant. Mouse grafts combined 10^7 T-cell-depleted bone marrow cells with 10^6 splenic CD5+ T cells. Clones were sequenced by immunoSEQ multiplex PCR, and TCRdb holds only the in-frame ones, with some missing. The top ten clones hold 7.7% of a sample with about 6,600 clones, 40% to 60% of them seen once. Source material: lymph node tissue. The source of these receptors is a female BALB/c mouse given C57BL/6 T cells with graft-versus-host disease after an allogeneic hematopoietic cell transplant.

This clone was seen a handful of times. Genes and germline come from the mouse. The missing CDR3 end, 1 residue past where the read stops, is filled in from the germline J gene. The J gene is TRBJ1-4, the V gene TRBV13-1; maybe TRBD1 (6 bases). CDR3 length: 14 amino acids. The germline gives CDR1 NSHNY, CDR2 SYGAGN. Trimming removed 2 bases at V and 4 bases at J, with 9 bases between. CDR3 bases read: TGTGCCAGCAGTGAGGTCAGGGGCAACGAAAGATTATTT. It translates to CASSEVRGNERLF. The CDR3, in full, reads CASSEVRGNERLFF.

The table lists this clone with a few counts. Genes here carry mouse names. The CDR3 end is not reached by the read, which stops 1 residue before it; the germline J gene fills it in. J is TRBJ2-1 and V is TRBV12-2; 9 positions agree with TRBD2. From germline, CDR1 is SGHLS and CDR2 HYDKME. V lost 0 bases and J lost 1; bases outside the gene matches: 0. The CDR3 runs to 15 residues. The CDR3 reads CASSLTGGNYAEQFF. The DNA read from the CDR3 is TGTGCCAGCTCTCTCACTGGGGGGAACTATGCTGAGCAGTTC. Complete variable domain (other parts from reference TRBV12-2 and TRBJ2-1): NSGVVQSPRYIIKGKGERSILKCIPISGHLSVAWYQQTQGQELKFFIQHYDKMERDKGNLPSRFSVQQFDDYHSEMNMSALELEDSAVYFCASSLTGGNYAEQFFGPGTRLTVL.

This clone was counted only a few times. The germline and genes are mouse ones. The read terminates 1 residue ahead of where the CDR3 ends, so the germline J gene completes it. V and J are TRBV3 and TRBJ2-7, with 7 bases aligning to TRBD1. The germline V gene encodes CDR1 SNHLY and CDR2 FYNGKV (reference sequence). V shed 4 bases, J shed 0 bases, and the junction held 6 bases outside the gene matches. The length of the CDR3 is 15 residues. The covered CDR3 bases are TGTGCCAGCAGCTATCCGGGACAGAACTCCTATGAACAGTAC. Its protein is CASSYPGQNSYEQY. The complete CDR3 sequence is CASSYPGQNSYEQYF.

Details on this clone: Gene names and germline refer to mouse. The read stops 1 residue short of the end of the CDR3; the missing end is completed from the germline J gene. The chain employs TRBV19 and TRBJ1-2; perhaps TRBD1 as D (6 bases). The V gene's germline CDR1 is FNHDT and CDR2 SITEND (reference sequence). The CDR3 extends over 13 amino acids. V lost 4 bases to trimming and J lost 1 base, with 8 bases between them. CDR3 in amino acids: CASSPRGNSDYTF. The sequenced part of the CDR3 DNA is TGTGCCAGCAGTCCCAGGGGAAACTCCGACTACACC.

This clone was counted only a few times. Gene and germline names: mouse. The read finishes 1 residue shy of the CDR3 end, and the germline J gene is used to complete it. The J gene is TRBJ2-4, the V gene TRBV26, with D unclear. The CDR3 runs 12 residues. The V end lost 2 bases, the J end lost 4 bases, and 4 bases lay between the germline ends. CDR1 and CDR2 from the germline V gene are KGHPV and FQNQEV (reference sequence). CDR3 sequence reads: CASSLPENTLYF. Incomplete CDR3 DNA: TGTGCCAGCAGTCTGCCAGAAAACACCTTGTAC.